Listed below are T cell receptor beta chains from one sample, sequenced in a study of shared clonotypes between healthy human individuals. Repertoires were generated with immunoSEQ multiplex PCR, while TCRdb's copy carries only in-frame clones and drops some. The sample contains about 2,500,000 clones, 90% to 95% of which appear only once. The specimen sequenced was naive CD4+ T cells sorted from blood. These receptors originate from a man aged 18 to 29 in good health. Both conserved end residues are part of each CDR3. The order of the fields is J gene, V gene, D gene, CDR3 length, clone size, CDR3 DNA, CDR3 protein. A D gene is named only where the DNA matches it firmly. Expanded clones are given a class, and other clones once, few, many or no size at all.

J gene: TRBJ2-1; V gene: TRBV7-9; D gene: NA; CDR3 length: 15; clone size: NA; CDR3 DNA: TGTGCCAGCAGCTTACCGGGGGCGCACAACAATGAGCAGTTCTTC; CDR3 protein: CASSLPGAHNNEQFF
J gene: TRBJ2-4; V gene: TRBV11-2; D gene: TRBD1; CDR3 length: 13; clone size: NA; CDR3 DNA: TGTGCCAGCAGCCCCGGACAGGCTAACATTCAGTACTTC; CDR3 protein: CASSPGQANIQYF
J gene: TRBJ1-6; V gene: TRBV2; D gene: NA; CDR3 length: 14; clone size: NA; CDR3 DNA: TGTGCCAGCAGTGCGATGCCGAACAATTCACCCCTCCACTTT; CDR3 protein: CASSAMPNNSPLHF
J gene: TRBJ2-7; V gene: TRBV7-2; D gene: TRBD2; CDR3 length: 14; clone size: NA; CDR3 DNA: TGTGCCAGCAGCACCACTAGCGGGAGCTACGAGCAGTACTTC; CDR3 protein: CASSTTSGSYEQYF
J gene: TRBJ2-7; V gene: TRBV6-1; D gene: NA; CDR3 length: 15; clone size: once; CDR3 DNA: TGTGCCAGCAGGGCCGGATCAGCGCGACGGGGCGAGCAGTACTTC; CDR3 protein: CASRAGSARRGEQYF
J gene: TRBJ2-3; V gene: TRBV9; D gene: TRBD2; CDR3 length: 18; clone size: NA; CDR3 DNA: TGTGCCAGCAGTTCCATCCTGGGACTAGCGGGGAACACAGATACGCAGTATTTT; CDR3 protein: CASSSILGLAGNTDTQYF
J gene: TRBJ1-1; V gene: TRBV19; D gene: TRBD1; CDR3 length: 13; clone size: NA; CDR3 DNA: TGTGCCAGTAGTTTACGGGACAGGGGGCGAGCTTTCTTT; CDR3 protein: CASSLRDRGRAFF
J gene: TRBJ2-2; V gene: TRBV9; D gene: TRBD1; CDR3 length: 16; clone size: NA; CDR3 DNA: TGTGCCAGCAGCGCCAGACAGGGGCCGGGCACCGGGGAGCTGTTTTTT; CDR3 protein: CASSARQGPGTGELFF
J gene: TRBJ1-1; V gene: TRBV5-6; D gene: TRBD1; CDR3 length: 17; clone size: NA; CDR3 DNA: TGTGCCAGCAGCTTGGGGACAGGATTCGGTTTTGAGACTGAAGCTTTCTTT; CDR3 protein: CASSLGTGFGFETEAFF
J gene: TRBJ2-4; V gene: TRBV19; D gene: TRBD2; CDR3 length: 15; clone size: NA; CDR3 DNA: TGTGCCAGTGGGACTAGCGGGGGGGCTGGAAACATTCAGTACTTC; CDR3 protein: CASGTSGGAGNIQYF
J gene: TRBJ2-2; V gene: TRBV4-3; D gene: NA; CDR3 length: 14; clone size: once; CDR3 DNA: TGCGCCAGCAGCACCCGTTTGAACACCGGGGAGCTGTTTTTT; CDR3 protein: CASSTRLNTGELFF
J gene: TRBJ1-1; V gene: TRBV2; D gene: TRBD1; CDR3 length: 12; clone size: NA; CDR3 DNA: TGTGCCAGCAGTGGACAGGGAGTGAGCGCTTTCTTT; CDR3 protein: CASSGQGVSAFF
J gene: TRBJ2-1; V gene: TRBV7-3; D gene: TRBD2; CDR3 length: 15; clone size: NA; CDR3 DNA: TGTGCCAGCAGCCCCCACCGGGGGGGGAACAATGAGCAGTTCTTC; CDR3 protein: CASSPHRGGNNEQFF
J gene: TRBJ2-3; V gene: TRBV11-3; D gene: TRBD2; CDR3 length: 17; clone size: once; CDR3 DNA: TGTGCCAGCAGCTTGGGACTAGCGGGACGAAGCACAGATACGCAGTATTTT; CDR3 protein: CASSLGLAGRSTDTQYF
J gene: TRBJ2-5; V gene: TRBV10-1; D gene: NA; CDR3 length: 13; clone size: NA; CDR3 DNA: TGCGCCAGGCCATTAGCGGAACAAGAGACCCAGTACTTC; CDR3 protein: CARPLAEQETQYF
J gene: TRBJ1-2; V gene: TRBV19; D gene: NA; CDR3 length: 15; clone size: NA; CDR3 DNA: TGTGCCAGTAGCATGGGGGACACGATTTTGGGTGGCTACACCTTC; CDR3 protein: CASSMGDTILGGYTF
J gene: TRBJ1-3; V gene: TRBV2; D gene: NA; CDR3 length: 15; clone size: NA; CDR3 DNA: TGTGCCAGCAACAAGGGCCTTCTCTCTGGAAACACCATATATTTT; CDR3 protein: CASNKGLLSGNTIYF
J gene: TRBJ2-3; V gene: TRBV13; D gene: NA; CDR3 length: 12; clone size: NA; CDR3 DNA: TGTGCCAGCAGCCAGTTTACAGATACGCAGTATTTT; CDR3 protein: CASSQFTDTQYF
J gene: TRBJ1-2; V gene: TRBV19; D gene: NA; CDR3 length: 14; clone size: NA; CDR3 DNA: TGTGCCAGTAGATCGGTGGGTGTTAACTATGGCTACACCTTC; CDR3 protein: CASRSVGVNYGYTF
J gene: TRBJ1-2; V gene: TRBV7-9; D gene: NA; CDR3 length: 15; clone size: NA; CDR3 DNA: TGTGCCAGCAGCTCCCGGGTTGGGCAGCCCGTCGGCTACACCTTC; CDR3 protein: CASSSRVGQPVGYTF
J gene: TRBJ2-7; V gene: TRBV29-1; D gene: NA; CDR3 length: 15; clone size: NA; CDR3 DNA: TGCAGCGTTGAGGATCCCGCCAGTAGCGGCTACGAGCAGTACTTC; CDR3 protein: CSVEDPASSGYEQYF
J gene: TRBJ2-7; V gene: TRBV6-5; D gene: TRBD1; CDR3 length: 14; clone size: NA; CDR3 DNA: TGTGCCAGCAGCTCCGGGACAGTGAACAGGGAGCAGTACTTC; CDR3 protein: CASSSGTVNREQYF
J gene: TRBJ2-3; V gene: TRBV28; D gene: TRBD2; CDR3 length: 16; clone size: NA; CDR3 DNA: TGTGCCAGTCGGCCCAGACTAGCGGGCAACACAGATACGCAGTATTTT; CDR3 protein: CASRPRLAGNTDTQYF
J gene: TRBJ2-2; V gene: TRBV11-3; D gene: NA; CDR3 length: 13; clone size: NA; CDR3 DNA: TGTGCCAGCAGCGAAGGGGGGACGGCGGAGCTGTTTTTT; CDR3 protein: CASSEGGTAELFF
J gene: TRBJ2-7; V gene: TRBV19; D gene: NA; CDR3 length: 10; clone size: NA; CDR3 DNA: TGTGCCAGTAATTCCAACGAGCAGTACTTC; CDR3 protein: CASNSNEQYF